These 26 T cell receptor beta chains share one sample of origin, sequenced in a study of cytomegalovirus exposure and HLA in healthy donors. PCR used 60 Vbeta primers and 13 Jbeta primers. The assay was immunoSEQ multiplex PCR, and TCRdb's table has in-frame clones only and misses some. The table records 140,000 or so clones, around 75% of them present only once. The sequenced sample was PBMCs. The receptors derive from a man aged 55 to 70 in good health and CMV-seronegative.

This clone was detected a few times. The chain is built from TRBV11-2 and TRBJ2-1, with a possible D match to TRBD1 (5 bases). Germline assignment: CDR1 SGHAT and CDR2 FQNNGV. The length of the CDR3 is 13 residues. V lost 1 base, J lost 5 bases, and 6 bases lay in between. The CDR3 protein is CASSLGRDNEQFF. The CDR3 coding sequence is TGTGCCAGCAGCTTAGGCAGGGACAATGAGCAGTTCTTC. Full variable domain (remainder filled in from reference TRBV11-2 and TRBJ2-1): EAGVAQSPRYKIIEKRQSVAFWCNPISGHATLYWYQQILGQGPKLLIQFQNNGVVDDSQLPKDRFSAERLKGVDSTLKIQPAKLEDSAVYLCASSLGRDNEQFFGPGTRLTVL.

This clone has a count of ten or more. The CDR3 DNA reads as TGCGCCAGCAGCTTGGCTACCTACACAGATACGCAGTATTTT. It is translated as CASSLATYTDTQYF. The chain joins TRBV5-1 to TRBJ2-3; D is undetermined. The CDR3 length is 14 residues. Germline-derived CDR1 and CDR2 are SGHRS and YFSETQ. V shed 0 bases and J shed 2 bases, with 7 bases lying between them.

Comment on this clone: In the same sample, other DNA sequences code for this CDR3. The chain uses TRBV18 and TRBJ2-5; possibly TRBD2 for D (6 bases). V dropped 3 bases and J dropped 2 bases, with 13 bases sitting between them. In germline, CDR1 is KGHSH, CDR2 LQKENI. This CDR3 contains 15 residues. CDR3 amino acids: CASSPSGGIQETQYF. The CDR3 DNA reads TGTGCCAGCTCACCCTCCGGGGGAATACAAGAGACCCAGTACTTC.

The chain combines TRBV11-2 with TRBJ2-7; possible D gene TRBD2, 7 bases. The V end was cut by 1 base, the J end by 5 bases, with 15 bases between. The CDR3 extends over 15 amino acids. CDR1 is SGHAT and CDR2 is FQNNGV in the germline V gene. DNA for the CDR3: TGTGCCAGCAGCTTAGTAAGGGGGGGCTTAGACGAGCAGTACTTC. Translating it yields CASSLVRGGLDEQYF.

The CDR3 sequence is CSVGLGRGSNQPQHF. CDR3 sequence (DNA): TGCAGCGTTGGGTTAGGCAGAGGTAGCAATCAGCCCCAGCATTTT. The rearrangement joins TRBV29-1 to TRBJ1-5; D not resolved. The CDR3 runs 15 residues. Germline V gene lookup returns CDR1 SQVTM and CDR2 ANQGSEA. V was clipped by 4 bases and J by 0 bases, with 13 bases between them.

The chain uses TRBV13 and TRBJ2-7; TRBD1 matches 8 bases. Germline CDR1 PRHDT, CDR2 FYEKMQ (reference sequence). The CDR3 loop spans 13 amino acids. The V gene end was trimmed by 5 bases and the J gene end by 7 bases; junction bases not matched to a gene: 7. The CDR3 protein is CASSRDRPSEQYF. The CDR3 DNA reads TGTGCCAGCAGCAGGGACAGGCCCTCGGAGCAGTACTTC.

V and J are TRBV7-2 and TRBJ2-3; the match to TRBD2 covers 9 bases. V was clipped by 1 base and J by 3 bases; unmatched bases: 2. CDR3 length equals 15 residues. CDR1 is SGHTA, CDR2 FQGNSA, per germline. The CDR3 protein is CASSLDLAGTDTQYF. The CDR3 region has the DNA TGTGCCAGCAGCTTAGATCTAGCGGGAACAGATACGCAGTATTTT.

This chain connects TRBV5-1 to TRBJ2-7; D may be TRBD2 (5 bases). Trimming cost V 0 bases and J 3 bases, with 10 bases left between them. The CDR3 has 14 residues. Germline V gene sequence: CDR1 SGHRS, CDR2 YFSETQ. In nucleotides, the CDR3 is TGCGCCAGCAGCTTGGGGGGAGATCTCTACGAGCAGTACTTC. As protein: CASSLGGDLYEQYF.

In DNA form, the CDR3 reads TGTGCCAGCAGCTTAGGGGACAGCCGCACAGATACGCAGTATTTT. It translates to CASSLGDSRTDTQYF. J is TRBJ2-3 and V is TRBV7-9; the match to TRBD1 covers 7 bases. Trimming took 1 base from V and 1 from J; bases not matched to a gene: 2. In germline, CDR1 is SEHNR, CDR2 FQNEAQ (reference sequence). This CDR3 is 15 amino acids long.

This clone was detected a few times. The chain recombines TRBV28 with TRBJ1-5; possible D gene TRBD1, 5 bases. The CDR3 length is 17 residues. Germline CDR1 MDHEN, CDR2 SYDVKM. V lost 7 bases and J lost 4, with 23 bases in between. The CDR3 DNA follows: TGTGCCAGCAAACGCTACCCCAATGGCAGGGTAAATCAGCCCCAGCATTTT. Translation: CASKRYPNGRVNQPQHF. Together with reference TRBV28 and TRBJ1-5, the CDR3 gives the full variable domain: DVKVTQSSRYLVKRTGEKVFLECVQDMDHENMFWYRQDPGLGLRLIYFSYDVKMKEKGDIPEGYSVSREKKERFSLILESASTNQTSMYLCASKRYPNGRVNQPQHFGDGTRLSIL.

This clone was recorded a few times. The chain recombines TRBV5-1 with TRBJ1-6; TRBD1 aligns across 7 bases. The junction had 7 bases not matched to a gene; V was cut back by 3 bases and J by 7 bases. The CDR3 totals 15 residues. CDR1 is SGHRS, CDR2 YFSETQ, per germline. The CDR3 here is CASSSQETGNSPLHF. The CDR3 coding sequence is TGCGCCAGCAGCTCCCAAGAGACAGGGAATTCACCCCTCCACTTT.

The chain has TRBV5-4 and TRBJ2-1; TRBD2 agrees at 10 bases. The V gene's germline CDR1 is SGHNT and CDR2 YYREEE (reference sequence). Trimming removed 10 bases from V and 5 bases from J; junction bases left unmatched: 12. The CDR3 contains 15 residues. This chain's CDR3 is CALQGRAGGDNEQFF. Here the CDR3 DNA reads TGTGCCCTACAGGGTAGAGCGGGAGGGGACAATGAGCAGTTCTTC.

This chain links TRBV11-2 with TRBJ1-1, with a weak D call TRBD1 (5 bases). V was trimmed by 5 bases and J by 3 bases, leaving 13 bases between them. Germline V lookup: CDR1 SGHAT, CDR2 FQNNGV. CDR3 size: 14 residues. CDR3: CASSGGRTDTEAFF. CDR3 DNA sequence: TGTGCCAGCAGCGGGGGGAGAACGGACACTGAAGCTTTCTTT.

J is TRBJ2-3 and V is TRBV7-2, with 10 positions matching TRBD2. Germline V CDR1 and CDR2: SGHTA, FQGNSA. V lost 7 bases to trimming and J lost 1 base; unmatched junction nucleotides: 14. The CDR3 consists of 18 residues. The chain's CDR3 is CASTLGAGGPVGTDTQYF. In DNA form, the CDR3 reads TGTGCCAGCACCCTTGGAGCGGGAGGGCCAGTCGGCACAGATACGCAGTATTTT.

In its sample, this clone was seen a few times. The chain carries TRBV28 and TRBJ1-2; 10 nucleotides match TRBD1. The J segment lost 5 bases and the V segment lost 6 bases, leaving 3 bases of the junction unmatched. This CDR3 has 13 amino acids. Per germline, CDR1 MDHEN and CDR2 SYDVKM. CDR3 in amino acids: CASSGTGVYGYTF. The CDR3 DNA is TGTGCCAGCAGCGGGACAGGGGTTTATGGCTACACCTTC.

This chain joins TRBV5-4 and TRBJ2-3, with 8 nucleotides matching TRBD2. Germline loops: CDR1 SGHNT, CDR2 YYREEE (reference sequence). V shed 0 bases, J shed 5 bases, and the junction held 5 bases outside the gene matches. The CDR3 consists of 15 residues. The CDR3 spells CASSLGGGRRDTQYF. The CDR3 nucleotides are TGTGCCAGCAGCTTGGGGGGCGGGAGGAGAGATACGCAGTATTTT.

CDR3 loop: CASSLQGASYNEQFF. CDR3 DNA sequence: TGTGCCAGCAGCTTACAGGGGGCGTCCTACAATGAGCAGTTCTTC. The chain is built from TRBV7-3 and TRBJ2-1; 8 bases agree with TRBD1. CDR1 is SGHTA and CDR2 is FQGTGA in the germline V gene. CDR3 size: 15 residues. V trimming: 2 bases; J trimming: 1 base; junction bases outside the gene matches: 1. Filled out from reference TRBV7-3 and TRBJ2-1, the complete variable domain reads GAGVSQTPSNKVTEKGKYVELRCDPISGHTALYWYRQSLGQGPEFLIYFQGTGAADDSGLPNDRFFAVRPEGSVSTLKIQRTERGDSAVYLCASSLQGASYNEQFFGPGTRLTVL.

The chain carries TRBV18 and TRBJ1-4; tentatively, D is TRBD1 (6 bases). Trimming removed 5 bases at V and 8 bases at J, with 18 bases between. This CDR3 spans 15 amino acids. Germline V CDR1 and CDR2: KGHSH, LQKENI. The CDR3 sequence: CASSLETGSEEKLFF. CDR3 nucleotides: TGTGCCAGCTCATTGGAGACAGGCTCGGAAGAAAAACTGTTTTTT.

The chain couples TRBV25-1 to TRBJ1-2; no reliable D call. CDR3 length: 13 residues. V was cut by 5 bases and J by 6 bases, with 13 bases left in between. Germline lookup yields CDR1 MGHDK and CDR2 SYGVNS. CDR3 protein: CASSNPGYDGYTF. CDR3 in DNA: TGTGCCAGCAGTAACCCAGGTTATGATGGCTACACCTTC.

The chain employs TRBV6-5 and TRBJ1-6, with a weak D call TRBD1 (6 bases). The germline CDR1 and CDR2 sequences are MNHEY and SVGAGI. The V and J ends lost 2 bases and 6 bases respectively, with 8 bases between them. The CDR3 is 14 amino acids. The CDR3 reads CASSYIQGNSPLHF. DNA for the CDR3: TGTGCCAGCAGTTACATACAGGGTAATTCACCCCTCCACTTT.

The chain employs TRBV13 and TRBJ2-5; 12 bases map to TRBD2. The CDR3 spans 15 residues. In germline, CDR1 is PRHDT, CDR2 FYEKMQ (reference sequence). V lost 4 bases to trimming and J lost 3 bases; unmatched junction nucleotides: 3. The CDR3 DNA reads TGTGCCAGCAGCTCACGACTAGCGGGAGAAGAGACCCAGTACTTC. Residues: CASSSRLAGEETQYF.

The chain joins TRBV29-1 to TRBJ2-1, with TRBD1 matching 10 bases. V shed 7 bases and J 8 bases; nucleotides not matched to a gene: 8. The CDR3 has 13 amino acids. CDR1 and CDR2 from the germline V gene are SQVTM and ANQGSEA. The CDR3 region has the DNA TGCAGCGGGGACGGGACAGGGGTCGATGAGCAGTTCTTC. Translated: CSGDGTGVDEQFF.

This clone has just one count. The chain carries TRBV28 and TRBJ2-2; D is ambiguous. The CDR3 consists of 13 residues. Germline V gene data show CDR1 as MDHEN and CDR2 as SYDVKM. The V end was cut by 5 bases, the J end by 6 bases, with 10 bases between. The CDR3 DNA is TGTGCCAGCAGTAACCCAGGTCCCGGGGAGCTGTTTTTT. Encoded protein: CASSNPGPGELFF.

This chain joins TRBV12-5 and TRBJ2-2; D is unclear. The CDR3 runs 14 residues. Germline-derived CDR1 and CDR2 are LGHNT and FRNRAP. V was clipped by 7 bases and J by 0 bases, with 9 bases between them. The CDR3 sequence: CASAPRANTGELFF. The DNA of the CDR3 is TGTGCTAGTGCCCCCCGGGCGAACACCGGGGAGCTGTTTTTT. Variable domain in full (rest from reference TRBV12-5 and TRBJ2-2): DARVTQTPRHKVTEMGQEVTMRCQPILGHNTVFWYRQTMMQGLELLAYFRNRAPLDDSGMPKDRFSAEMPDATLATLKIQPSEPRDSAVYFCASAPRANTGELFFGEGSRLTVL.

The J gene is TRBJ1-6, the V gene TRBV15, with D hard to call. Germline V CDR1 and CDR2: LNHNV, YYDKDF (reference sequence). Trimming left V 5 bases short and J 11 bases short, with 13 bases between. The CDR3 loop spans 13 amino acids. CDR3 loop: CATSPRAVAPLHF. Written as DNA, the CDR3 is TGTGCCACCAGCCCGCGGGCAGTCGCACCCCTCCACTTT.

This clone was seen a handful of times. The CDR3 sequence is CASSGDREGYYEQYF. As DNA, the CDR3 is TGTGCCAGTAGCGGAGACAGGGAAGGGTACTACGAGCAGTACTTC. The V gene is TRBV19, the J gene TRBJ2-7, with TRBD1 matching 7 bases. The CDR3 consists of 15 residues. The ends lost 6 bases at V and 3 bases at J; junction bases unmatched: 11. Germline V gives CDR1 LNHDA, CDR2 SQIVND (reference sequence).